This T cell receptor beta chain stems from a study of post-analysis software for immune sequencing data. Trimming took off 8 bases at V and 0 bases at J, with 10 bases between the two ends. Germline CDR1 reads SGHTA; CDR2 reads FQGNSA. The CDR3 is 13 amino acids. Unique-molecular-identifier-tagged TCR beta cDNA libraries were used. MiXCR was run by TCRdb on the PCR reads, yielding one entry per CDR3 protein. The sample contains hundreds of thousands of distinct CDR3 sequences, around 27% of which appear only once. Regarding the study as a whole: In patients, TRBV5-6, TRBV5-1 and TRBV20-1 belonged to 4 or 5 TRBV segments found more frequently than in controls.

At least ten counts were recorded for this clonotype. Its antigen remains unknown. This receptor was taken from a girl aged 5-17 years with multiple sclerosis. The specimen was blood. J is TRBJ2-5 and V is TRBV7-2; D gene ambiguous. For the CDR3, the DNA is TGTGCCAGCGCTGGGTTTTACCAAGAGACCCAGTACTTC. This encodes CASAGFYQETQYF.